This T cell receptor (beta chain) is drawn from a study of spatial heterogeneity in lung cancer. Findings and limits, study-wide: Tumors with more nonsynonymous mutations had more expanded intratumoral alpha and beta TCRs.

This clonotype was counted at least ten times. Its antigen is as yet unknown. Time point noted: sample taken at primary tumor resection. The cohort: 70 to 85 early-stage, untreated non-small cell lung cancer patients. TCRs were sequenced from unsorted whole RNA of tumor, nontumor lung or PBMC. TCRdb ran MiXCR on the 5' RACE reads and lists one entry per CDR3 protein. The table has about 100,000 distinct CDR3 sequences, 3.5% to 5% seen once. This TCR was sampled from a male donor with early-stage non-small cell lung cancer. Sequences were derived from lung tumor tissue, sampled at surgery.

The CDR3 is CASSPAPTNEKLFF. Here the CDR3 DNA reads TGTGCCAGCTCACCGGCGCCGACTAATGAAAAACTGTTTTTT. This chain links TRBV18 with TRBJ1-4; D is unresolved. V was trimmed by 3 bases and J by 2 bases, leaving 7 bases between them. The CDR3 is 14 residues long. CDR1 is KGHSH and CDR2 is LQKENI in the germline V gene.